This TCR beta chain is from a study of blood T cell repertoires in COVID-19. The count of this clone is one. The method was immunoSEQ multiplex PCR; TCRdb's version includes in-frame clones alone and lacks a portion of them. The top ten hold under 1.1% of the sample, which has around 310,000 clones, roughly 89% seen once. Germline V gene sequence: CDR1 SGHRS, CDR2 YFSETQ. There are 15 residues in the CDR3. Trimming pared 0 bases from V and 2 bases from J, leaving 12 bases between. The chain couples TRBV5-1 to TRBJ2-7, with D perhaps matching TRBD2 (5 bases). The receptor was isolated from a woman in her forties with COVID-19, enrolled during active disease. Sequenced input: peripheral blood. The CDR3 here is CASSLATGKTYEQYF. The CDR3 DNA reads as TGCGCCAGCAGCTTGGCCACGGGAAAAACCTACGAGCAGTACTTC.